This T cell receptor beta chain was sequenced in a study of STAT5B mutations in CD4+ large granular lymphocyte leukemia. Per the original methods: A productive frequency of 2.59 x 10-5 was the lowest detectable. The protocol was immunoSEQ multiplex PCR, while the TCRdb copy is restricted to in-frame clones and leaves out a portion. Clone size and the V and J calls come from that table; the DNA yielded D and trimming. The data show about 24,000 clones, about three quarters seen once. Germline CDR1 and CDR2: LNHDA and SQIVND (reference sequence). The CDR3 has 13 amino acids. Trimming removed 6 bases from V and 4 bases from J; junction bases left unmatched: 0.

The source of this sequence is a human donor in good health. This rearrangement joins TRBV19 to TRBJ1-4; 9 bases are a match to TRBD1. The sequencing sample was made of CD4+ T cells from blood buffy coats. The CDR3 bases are TGTGCCAGTAGGGGACAGGGTAATGAAAAACTGTTTTTT. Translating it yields CASRGQGNEKLFF. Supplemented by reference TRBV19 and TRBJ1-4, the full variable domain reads DGGITQSPKYLFRKEGQNVTLSCEQNLNHDAMYWYRQDPGQGLRLIYYSQIVNDFQKGDIAEGYSVSREKKESFPLTVTSAQKNPTAFYLCASRGQGNEKLFFGSGTQLSVL.